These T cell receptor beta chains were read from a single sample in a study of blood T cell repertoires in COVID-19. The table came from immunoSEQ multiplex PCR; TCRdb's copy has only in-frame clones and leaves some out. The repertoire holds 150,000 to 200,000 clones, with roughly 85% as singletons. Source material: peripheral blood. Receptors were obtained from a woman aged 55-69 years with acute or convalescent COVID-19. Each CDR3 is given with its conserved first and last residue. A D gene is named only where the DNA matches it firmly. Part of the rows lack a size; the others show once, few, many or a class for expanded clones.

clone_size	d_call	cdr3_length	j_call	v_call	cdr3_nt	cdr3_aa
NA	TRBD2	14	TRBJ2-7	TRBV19	TGTGCCAGTAGTCCGGGACTAGCGGGAGGCGAGCAGTACTTC	CASSPGLAGGEQYF
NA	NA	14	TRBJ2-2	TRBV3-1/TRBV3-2	TGTGCCAGCAGCTACACAGGGAGCGCCGGGGAGCTGTTTTTT	CASSYTGSAGELFF
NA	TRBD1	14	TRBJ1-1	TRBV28	TGTGCCAGCAGTTTAGCACAGGGGGGCACTGAAGCTTTCTTT	CASSLAQGGTEAFF
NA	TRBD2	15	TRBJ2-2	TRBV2	TGTGCCAGCACTCCCGGGGGGGCGAACACCGGGGAGCTGTTTTTT	CASTPGGANTGELFF
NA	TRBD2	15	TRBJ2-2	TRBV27	TGTGCCAGCAGAATCGGCGGGGGGTACACCGGGGAGCTGTTTTTT	CASRIGGGYTGELFF
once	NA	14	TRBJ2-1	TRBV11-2	TGTGCCAGCAGCTTCTTGCGGGATCGGCCCGAGCAGTTCTTC	CASSFLRDRPEQFF
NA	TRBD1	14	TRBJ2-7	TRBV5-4	TGTGCCAGCAGCCGCCGGGACAGGTACCACGAGCAGTACTTC	CASSRRDRYHEQYF
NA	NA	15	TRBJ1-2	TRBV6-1	TGTGCCAGCAGTGACAGACATTTAGCTAACTATGGCTACACCTTC	CASSDRHLANYGYTF
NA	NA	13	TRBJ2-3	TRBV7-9	TGTGCCAGCAGCTTAGCTGGCAGTTCTACGCAGTATTTT	CASSLAGSSTQYF
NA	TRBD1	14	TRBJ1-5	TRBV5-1	TGCGCCAGCAGCTCGGGACAGGACAATCAGCCCCAGCATTTT	CASSSGQDNQPQHF
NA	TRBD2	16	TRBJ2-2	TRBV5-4	TGTGCCAGCAGCCGGGGACTAGCGGGAGGAAACGGGGAGCTGTTTTTT	CASSRGLAGGNGELFF
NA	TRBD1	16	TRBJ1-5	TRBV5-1	TGCGCCAGCAGCTTGGAGGCAGGGGGCGCGAATCAGCCCCAGCATTTT	CASSLEAGGANQPQHF
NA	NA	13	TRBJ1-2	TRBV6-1	TGTGCCAGCAGTGAAGAGGGGAGGTATGGCTACACCTTC	CASSEEGRYGYTF
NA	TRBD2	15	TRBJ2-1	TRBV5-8	TGTGCCAGCAGCCTCAGCGGGAGAAGTTGGAATGAGCAGTTCTTC	CASSLSGRSWNEQFF
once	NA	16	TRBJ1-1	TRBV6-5	TGTGCCAGCAGTTACTCGATGGGCAGGCTGAACACTGAAGCTTTCTTT	CASSYSMGRLNTEAFF
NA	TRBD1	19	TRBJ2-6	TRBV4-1	TGCGCCAGCAGCCAAGATCGCAATACAGGGGATACAGGGGCCAACGTCCTGACTTTC	CASSQDRNTGDTGANVLTF
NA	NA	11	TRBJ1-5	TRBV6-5	TGTGCCAGCAGTTCAGGGTTAAGGAAGCATTTT	CASSSGLRKHF
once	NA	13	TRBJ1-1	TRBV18	TGTGCCAGCTCACGTCCGGGTGACACTGAAGCTTTCTTT	CASSRPGDTEAFF
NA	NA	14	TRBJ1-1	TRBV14	TGTGCCAGCAGCTTCGGACGGGGGAACACTGAAGCTTTCTTT	CASSFGRGNTEAFF
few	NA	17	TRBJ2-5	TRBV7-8	TGTGCCAGCAGCTTAGCTTCCGGGGTGATGGGCCAAGAGACCCAGTACTTC	CASSLASGVMGQETQYF
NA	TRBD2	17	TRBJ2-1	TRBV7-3	TGTGCCAGCAGCTTAACGGCTACTAGCGGGAGGGACGGGGAGCAGTTCTTC	CASSLTATSGRDGEQFF
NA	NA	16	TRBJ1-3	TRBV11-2	TGTGCCAGCAGCACAGGTGGCTTGGGCTCTGGAAACACCATATATTTT	CASSTGGLGSGNTIYF
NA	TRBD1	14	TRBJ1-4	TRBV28	TGTGCCAGCAGCTTACAGGGGCAGAGGGAAAAACTGTTTTTT	CASSLQGQREKLFF
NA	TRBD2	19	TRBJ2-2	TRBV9	TGTGCCAGCAGCCATCTGGGGACTAGCGGGAGTTGGGACACCGGGGAGCTGTTTTTT	CASSHLGTSGSWDTGELFF
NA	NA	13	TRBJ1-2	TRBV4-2	TGTGCCAGCAGCCAAGCAGGTGCCTATGGCTACACCTTC	CASSQAGAYGYTF
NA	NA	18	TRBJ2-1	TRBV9	TGTGCCAGCAGCGTAGCGAGTGGGGGGGCTAGCTCCTACAATGAGCAGTTCTTC	CASSVASGGASSYNEQFF
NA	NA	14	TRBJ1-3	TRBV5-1	TGCGCCAGCAGCTTGGAACAGGTGGGAAACACCATATATTTT	CASSLEQVGNTIYF